The sequence of this T cell receptor (beta chain) was determined in a study of cytomegalovirus exposure and HLA in healthy donors. Study findings and constraints: Associated with cytomegalovirus, according to the listing, were around 160 TCR beta chains.

CDR1 and CDR2 (germline): KGHSH, LQKENI. The CDR3 covers 15 residues. The V end was cut by 0 bases, the J end by 4 bases, with 12 bases between. Samples came from healthy bone marrow donors. PCR used 60 Vbeta primers and 13 Jbeta primers. Original data processing: The count from a later analysis was tens of millions of unique TCR beta chains, some 10 million of them shared. Assay: immunoSEQ multiplex PCR; the TCRdb copy retains only in-frame clones and omits some. D and trimming come from the DNA, and the V and J calls and clone size come from that table. The data hold some 200,000 clones, with more than 65% observed a single time. On this clone: The antigen remains unidentified.

This clonotype was obtained from a woman in her 30s in good health and CMV-seronegative. Sequencing input: PBMCs. This chain connects TRBV18 to TRBJ1-2; D possibly corresponds to TRBD1 (5 bases). CDR3 amino acids: CASSPPNQGIYGYTF. The DNA of the CDR3 is TGTGCCAGCTCACCACCCAACCAGGGCATCTATGGCTACACCTTC.